The source of this T cell receptor beta chain is a study of T cell repertoires in cytomegalovirus infection. Study-wide context: Public TCR beta signatures marked donors with CMV infection and the matching HLA.

Germline V gives CDR1 SGHRS, CDR2 YFSETQ. The CDR3 is 17 residues long. Deletions cut 1 base from V and 0 bases from J, with 14 bases between. One entry per CDR3 protein, called by TCRdb with MiXCR from the reads. The sample contains around 490,000 distinct CDR3 sequences, 26% of which appear only once. Study-wide findings and caveats: CMV carriers with the relevant HLA were identified by cumulative public TCR beta family frequency.

This clonotype was counted only a few times. Its antigen is unknown. The sequenced sample consisted of PBMCs. The V and J genes are TRBV5-1 and TRBJ2-1, with a possible D match to TRBD2 (6 bases). The sequence derives from a human donor in good health (CMV status not recorded). Some clones in this sample may be carry-over from other donors' samples. CDR3 region: CASSLLASASSYNEQFF. Here the CDR3 DNA reads TGCGCCAGCAGCTTGTTGGCTAGCGCTAGCTCCTACAATGAGCAGTTCTTC.